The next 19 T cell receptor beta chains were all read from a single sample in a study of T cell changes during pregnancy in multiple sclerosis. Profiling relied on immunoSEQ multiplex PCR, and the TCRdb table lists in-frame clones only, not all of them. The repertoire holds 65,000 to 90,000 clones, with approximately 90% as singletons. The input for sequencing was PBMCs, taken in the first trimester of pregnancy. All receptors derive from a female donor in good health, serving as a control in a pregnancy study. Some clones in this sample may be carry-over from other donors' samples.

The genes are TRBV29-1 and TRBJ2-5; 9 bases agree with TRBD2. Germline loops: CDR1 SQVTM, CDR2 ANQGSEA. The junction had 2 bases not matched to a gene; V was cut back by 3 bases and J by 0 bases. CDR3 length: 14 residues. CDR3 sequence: CSVDVAGDQETQYF. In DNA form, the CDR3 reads TGCAGCGTTGATGTAGCGGGGGACCAAGAGACCCAGTACTTC.

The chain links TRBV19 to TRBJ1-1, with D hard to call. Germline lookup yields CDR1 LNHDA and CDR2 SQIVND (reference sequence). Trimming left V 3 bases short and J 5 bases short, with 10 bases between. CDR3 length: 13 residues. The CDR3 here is CASSMITGTEAFF. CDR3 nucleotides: TGTGCCAGTAGTATGATCACGGGGACTGAAGCTTTCTTT.

CDR3 amino acids: CAWSRGGGGRALHF. Here the CDR3 DNA reads TGTGCCTGGAGTCGAGGGGGCGGCGGCCGGGCCCTCCACTTT. The chain carries TRBV30 and TRBJ1-6; 7 positions match TRBD1. V lost 2 bases and J lost 14; bases outside the gene matches: 12. CDR1 is GTSNPN and CDR2 is SVGIG in the germline V gene (reference sequence). This CDR3 has 14 amino acids. The full variable domain, with the rest looked up from reference TRBV30 and TRBJ1-6, is SQTIHQWPATLVQPVGSPLSLECTVEGTSNPNLYWYRQAAGRGLQLLFYSVGIGQISSEVPQNLSASRPQDRQFILSSKKLLLSDSGFYLCAWSRGGGGRALHFGNGTRLTVT.

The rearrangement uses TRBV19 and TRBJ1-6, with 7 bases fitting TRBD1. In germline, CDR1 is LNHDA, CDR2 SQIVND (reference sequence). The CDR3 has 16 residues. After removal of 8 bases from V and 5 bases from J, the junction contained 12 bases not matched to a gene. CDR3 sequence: CASHTRFGQDNSPLHF. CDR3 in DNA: TGTGCCAGTCACACCCGGTTTGGACAGGATAATTCACCCCTCCACTTT. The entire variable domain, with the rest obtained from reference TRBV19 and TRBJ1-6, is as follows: DGGITQSPKYLFRKEGQNVTLSCEQNLNHDAMYWYRQDPGQGLRLIYYSQIVNDFQKGDIAEGYSVSREKKESFPLTVTSAQKNPTAFYLCASHTRFGQDNSPLHFGNGTRLTVT.

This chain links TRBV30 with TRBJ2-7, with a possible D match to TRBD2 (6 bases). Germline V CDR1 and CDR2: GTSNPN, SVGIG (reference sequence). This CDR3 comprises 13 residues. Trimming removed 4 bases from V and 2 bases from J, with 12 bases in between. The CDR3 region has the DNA TGTGCCTGGACGAGGGGACTGGCCTACGAGCAGTACTTC. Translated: CAWTRGLAYEQYF.

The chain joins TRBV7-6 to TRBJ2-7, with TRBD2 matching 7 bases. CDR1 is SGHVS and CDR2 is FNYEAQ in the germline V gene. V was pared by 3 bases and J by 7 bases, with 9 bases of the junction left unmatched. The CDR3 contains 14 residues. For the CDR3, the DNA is TGTGCCAGCAGCTTGGGACTACAGGATTATGAGCAGTACTTC. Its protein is CASSLGLQDYEQYF.

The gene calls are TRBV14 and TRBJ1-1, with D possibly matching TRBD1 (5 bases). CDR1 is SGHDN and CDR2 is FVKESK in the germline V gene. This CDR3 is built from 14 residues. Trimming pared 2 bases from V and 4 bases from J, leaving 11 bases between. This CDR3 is CASSQLGGGTEAFF. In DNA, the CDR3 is TGTGCCAGCAGCCAATTGGGCGGGGGCACTGAAGCTTTCTTT.

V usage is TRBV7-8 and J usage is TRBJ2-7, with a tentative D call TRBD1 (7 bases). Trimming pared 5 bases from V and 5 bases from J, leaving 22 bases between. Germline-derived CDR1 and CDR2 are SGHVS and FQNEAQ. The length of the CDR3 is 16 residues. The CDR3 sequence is CASSPRRRGRRDEQYF. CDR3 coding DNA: TGTGCCAGCAGCCCGCGGAGGAGGGGGCGCCGGGACGAGCAGTACTTC. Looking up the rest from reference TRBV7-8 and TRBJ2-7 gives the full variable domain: GAGVSQSPRYKVAKRGQDVALRCDPISGHVSLFWYQQALGQGPEFLTYFQNEAQLDKSGLPSDRFFAERPEGSVSTLKIQRTQQEDSAVYLCASSPRRRGRRDEQYFGPGTRLTVT.

The CDR3 reads CASSVGRTTEAFF. CDR3 nucleotide sequence: TGTGCCAGCAGCGTAGGCAGAACCACTGAAGCTTTCTTT. This chain links TRBV9 with TRBJ1-1; D is unclear. The CDR3 is 13 residues long. The germline CDR1 and CDR2 sequences are SGDLS and YYNGEE. Deletions cut 0 bases from V and 4 bases from J, with 7 bases between.

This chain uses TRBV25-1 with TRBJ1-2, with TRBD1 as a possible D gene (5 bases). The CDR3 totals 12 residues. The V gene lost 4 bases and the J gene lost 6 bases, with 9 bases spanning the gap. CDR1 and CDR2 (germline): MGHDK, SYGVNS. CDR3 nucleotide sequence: TGTGCCAGCAGTGTTACAGGCCATGGCTACACCTTC. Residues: CASSVTGHGYTF.

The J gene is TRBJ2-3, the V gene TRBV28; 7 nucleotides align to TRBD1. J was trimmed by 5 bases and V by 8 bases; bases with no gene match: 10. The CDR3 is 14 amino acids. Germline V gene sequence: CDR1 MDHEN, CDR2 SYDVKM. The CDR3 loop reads CASGADRVVDTQYF. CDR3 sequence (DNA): TGTGCCAGCGGGGCCGACAGGGTGGTAGATACGCAGTATTTT. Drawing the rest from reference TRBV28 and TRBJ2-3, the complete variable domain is DVKVTQSSRYLVKRTGEKVFLECVQDMDHENMFWYRQDPGLGLRLIYFSYDVKMKEKGDIPEGYSVSREKKERFSLILESASTNQTSMYLCASGADRVVDTQYFGPGTRLTVL.

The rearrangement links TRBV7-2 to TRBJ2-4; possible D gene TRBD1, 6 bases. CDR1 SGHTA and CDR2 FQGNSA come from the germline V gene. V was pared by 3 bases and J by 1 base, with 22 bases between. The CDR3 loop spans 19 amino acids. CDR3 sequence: CASSLDSRPISPAKNIQYF. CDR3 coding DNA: TGTGCCAGCAGCTTGGACAGCAGGCCCATCTCTCCGGCCAAAAACATTCAGTACTTC.

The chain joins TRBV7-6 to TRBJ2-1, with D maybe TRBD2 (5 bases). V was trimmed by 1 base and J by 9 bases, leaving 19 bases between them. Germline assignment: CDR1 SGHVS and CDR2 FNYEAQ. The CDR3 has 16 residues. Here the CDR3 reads CASSLGGFASEGEQFF. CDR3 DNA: TGTGCCAGCAGCTTAGGCGGATTTGCCTCAGAGGGTGAGCAGTTCTTC.

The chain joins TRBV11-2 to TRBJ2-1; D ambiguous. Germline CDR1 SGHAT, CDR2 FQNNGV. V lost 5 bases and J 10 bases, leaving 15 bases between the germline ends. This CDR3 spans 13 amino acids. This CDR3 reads CASSPRPVEEQFF. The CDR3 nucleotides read TGTGCCAGCAGCCCCCGCCCGGTGGAGGAGCAGTTCTTC.

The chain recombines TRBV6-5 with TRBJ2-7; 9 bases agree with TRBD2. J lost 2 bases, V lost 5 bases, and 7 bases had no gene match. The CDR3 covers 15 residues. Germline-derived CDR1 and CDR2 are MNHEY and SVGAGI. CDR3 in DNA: TGTGCCAGCAGTCCCCGGACTAGCGTACCCTACGAGCAGTACTTC. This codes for CASSPRTSVPYEQYF.

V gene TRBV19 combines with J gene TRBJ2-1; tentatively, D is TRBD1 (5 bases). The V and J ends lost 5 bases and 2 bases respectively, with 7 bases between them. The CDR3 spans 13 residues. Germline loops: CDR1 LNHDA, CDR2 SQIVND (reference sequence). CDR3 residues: CASSPDTYNEQFF. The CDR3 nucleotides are TGTGCCAGTAGTCCGGACACCTACAATGAGCAGTTCTTC.

CDR3 sequence reads: CSVDGGSGGYEQYF. The CDR3 DNA reads as TGCAGCGTTGATGGGGGGTCAGGGGGGTACGAGCAGTACTTC. V usage is TRBV29-1 and J usage is TRBJ2-7, with D maybe TRBD1 (7 bases). V lost 3 bases and J 4 bases, leaving 16 bases between the germline ends. The V gene's germline CDR1 is SQVTM and CDR2 ANQGSEA. The CDR3 extends over 14 amino acids.

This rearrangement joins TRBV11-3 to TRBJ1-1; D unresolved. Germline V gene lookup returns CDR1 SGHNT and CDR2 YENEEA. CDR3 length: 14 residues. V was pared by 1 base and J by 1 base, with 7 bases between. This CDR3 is CASSLGKANTEAFF. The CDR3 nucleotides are TGTGCCAGCAGCTTAGGAAAAGCGAACACTGAAGCTTTCTTT.

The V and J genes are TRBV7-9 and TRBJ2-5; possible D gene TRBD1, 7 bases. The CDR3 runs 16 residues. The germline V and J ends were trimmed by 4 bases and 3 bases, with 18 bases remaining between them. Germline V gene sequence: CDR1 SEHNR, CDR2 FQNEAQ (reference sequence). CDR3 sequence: CASSSLRGDGEETQYF. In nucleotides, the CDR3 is TGTGCCAGCAGCTCACTCAGGGGGGACGGCGAAGAGACCCAGTACTTC.